This TCR beta chain was identified in a study of CD8 T cells in ankylosing spondylitis. General study findings and limits: A motif of fewer than ten highly homologous TCR beta variants was seen as apparently characteristic of ankylosing spondylitis blood.

In this sample, this clonotype turned up many times. Its antigen is undetermined. Each CDR3 protein gets one entry after TCRdb re-called the 5' RACE reads with MiXCR. The data contain 100,000 to 150,000 distinct CDR3 sequences, over 9.5% of them singletons. The trim removed 6 bases at V and 3 bases at J, leaving 6 bases unmatched. The CDR3 is 14 amino acids. The sample consisted of blood, either unsorted or a sorted T cell fraction (not recorded which). The TCR comes from a female donor with ankylosing spondylitis or in good health (not recorded which). The chain joins TRBV12-3 or TRBV12-4 to TRBJ2-5; 8 bases match TRBD2. In DNA form, the CDR3 reads TGTGCCAGCAGCCTAATAGCGGGAAAAGAGACCCAGTACTTC. Amino acids: CASSLIAGKETQYF.